This section outlines one T cell receptor beta chain sequence together with its context. Selected positively for CCR7 and CD45RO-negative, naive CD8 cells excluded terminally differentiated effector memory CD45RA+ cells. Trimming removed 5 bases at V and 7 bases at J, with 20 bases between. This CDR3 has 15 amino acids. The germline CDR1 and CDR2 sequences are MDHEN and SYDVKM. The table came from immunoSEQ multiplex PCR; TCRdb's copy has only in-frame clones and leaves some out. The profile shows around 600,000 clones, about 95% of them singletons. This sample was taken from a study of shared clonotypes between healthy human individuals.

The sequence derives from a woman in her 30s in good health. The V and J genes are TRBV28 and TRBJ2-5; D is perhaps TRBD1 (7 bases). The specimen sequenced was naive CD8+ T cells sorted from blood. The CDR3 nucleotides read TGTGCCAGCAGTCCTCGGGGTACAGGGGAGGCGACCCAGTACTTC. Translated, it gives CASSPRGTGEATQYF.